The 11 T cell receptor beta chains reported below all come from one sample, sequenced in a study of OX40 agonist ivuxolimab in advanced cancers. Assay used: immunoSEQ multiplex PCR; TCRdb lists only in-frame clones, some missing. The sample includes 55,000 to 65,000 clones, roughly four fifths seen only once; the top ten take 2.1%. Specimen: CD4+ or CD8+ T cells sorted from blood, collected in a trial of the OX40 agonist ivuxolimab. The receptors were gathered from an adult with an advanced solid tumor such as melanoma, head and neck, liver or kidney cancer.

This chain joins TRBV5-4 and TRBJ2-3, with D perhaps being TRBD1 or TRBD2 (5 bases each). The CDR3 contains 14 residues. V was cut by 4 bases and J by 7 bases, with 16 bases left in between. Germline V gene lookup returns CDR1 SGHNT and CDR2 YYREEE (reference sequence). The CDR3 protein is CASSGEGRPYTQYF. In nucleotides, the CDR3 is TGTGCCAGCAGCGGCGAGGGGCGGCCTTATACGCAGTATTTT.

The chain uses TRBV7-6 and TRBJ2-7; perhaps TRBD1 as D (6 bases). V was pared by 5 bases and J by 2 bases, with 13 bases between. The V gene's germline CDR1 is SGHVS and CDR2 FNYEAQ. The CDR3 is 14 amino acids. The CDR3 sequence: CASSRTDSTYEQYF. CDR3 nucleotides: TGTGCCAGCAGCAGAACGGACAGTACCTACGAGCAGTACTTC.

V and J are TRBV4-1 and TRBJ2-6, with D tentatively TRBD2 (5 bases). CDR1 is MGHRA, CDR2 YSYEKL, per germline. V gave up 6 bases and J gave up 0 bases, with 12 bases separating them. The CDR3 runs to 16 residues. CDR3 in amino acids: CASSQRQTSGANVLTF. In DNA, the CDR3 is TGCGCCAGCAGTCAGCGGCAGACCTCTGGGGCCAACGTCCTGACTTTC.

The chain carries TRBV28 and TRBJ1-5; 10 bases align to TRBD1. V lost 6 bases, J lost 4 bases, and 9 bases stayed unmatched. The CDR3 is 16 amino acids. Per germline, CDR1 MDHEN and CDR2 SYDVKM. The chain's CDR3 is CASRATGTGENQPQHF. The CDR3 DNA sequence: TGTGCCAGCAGAGCCACCGGGACAGGGGAAAATCAGCCCCAGCATTTT.

This chain links TRBV10-3 with TRBJ2-1; D remains ambiguous. The CDR3 has 13 residues. Germline CDR1 is ENHRY and CDR2 is SYGVKD. V was trimmed by 2 bases and J by 9 bases, leaving 11 bases between them. CDR3 amino acids: CAISEPLRGEQFF. CDR3 nucleotides: TGTGCCATCAGTGAGCCCCTTCGCGGTGAGCAGTTCTTC.

This clone occurred a few times. The rearrangement joins TRBV14 to TRBJ1-1; tentative D call: TRBD1 (5 bases). The V end was cut by 3 bases, the J end by 1 base, with 12 bases between. Germline V lookup: CDR1 SGHDN, CDR2 FVKESK. This CDR3 is 15 amino acids long. CDR3 sequence: CASSHRQGTNTEAFF. The CDR3 nucleotides read TGTGCCAGCAGCCACCGCCAGGGTACGAACACTGAAGCTTTCTTT.

The chain's CDR3 is CAWSVGGFRPVMNTEAFF. CDR3 nucleotides: TGTGCCTGGAGTGTGGGTGGATTTAGGCCCGTAATGAACACTGAAGCTTTCTTT. The chain employs TRBV30 and TRBJ1-1, with D unclear. The CDR3 is 18 residues long. The ends were cut back, 0 bases at V and 0 bases at J, with 20 bases in the middle. CDR1 is GTSNPN, CDR2 SVGIG, per germline (reference sequence).

The V call is TRBV9, the J call TRBJ2-1; tentative D call: TRBD2 (6 bases). The CDR3 loop spans 22 amino acids. Trimming shortened V by 0 bases and J by 3 bases, and 31 bases separated the two germline ends. Germline-derived CDR1 and CDR2 are SGDLS and YYNGEE. CDR3 amino acids: CASSVVSGGPQVFREVYNEQFF. The CDR3 DNA sequence: TGTGCCAGCAGCGTAGTAAGTGGGGGTCCCCAAGTTTTCAGGGAGGTCTACAATGAGCAGTTCTTC.

The chain links TRBV19 to TRBJ1-1; 7 bases line up with TRBD1. The CDR3 consists of 15 residues. CDR1 LNHDA and CDR2 SQIVND come from the germline V gene (reference sequence). The V and J ends lost 4 bases and 6 bases, in that order; junction bases with no gene match: 11. The CDR3, as DNA: TGTGCCAGTAGTAAATCTTTGACAGGGAGTCCTGAAGCTTTCTTT. This encodes CASSKSLTGSPEAFF.

The genes are TRBV30 and TRBJ1-1; D remains unclear. V dropped 8 bases and J dropped 7 bases, with 20 bases sitting between them. This CDR3 comprises 13 residues. Per germline, CDR1 GTSNPN and CDR2 SVGIG (reference sequence). The CDR3 nucleotides are TGTGCCGGGTTTCGGCGGACGAACCTTGAAGCTTTCTTT. As protein: CAGFRRTNLEAFF.

This chain uses TRBV6-5 with TRBJ2-1, with D uncertain. Looked up from germline, CDR1 is MNHEY and CDR2 is SVGAGI. The CDR3 is made up of 15 amino acids. Trimming removed 6 bases from V and 5 bases from J, with 17 bases in between. The chain's CDR3 is CASRAIVGGNNEQFF. The CDR3 coding sequence is TGTGCCAGCAGAGCTATCGTAGGTGGGAACAATGAGCAGTTCTTC.